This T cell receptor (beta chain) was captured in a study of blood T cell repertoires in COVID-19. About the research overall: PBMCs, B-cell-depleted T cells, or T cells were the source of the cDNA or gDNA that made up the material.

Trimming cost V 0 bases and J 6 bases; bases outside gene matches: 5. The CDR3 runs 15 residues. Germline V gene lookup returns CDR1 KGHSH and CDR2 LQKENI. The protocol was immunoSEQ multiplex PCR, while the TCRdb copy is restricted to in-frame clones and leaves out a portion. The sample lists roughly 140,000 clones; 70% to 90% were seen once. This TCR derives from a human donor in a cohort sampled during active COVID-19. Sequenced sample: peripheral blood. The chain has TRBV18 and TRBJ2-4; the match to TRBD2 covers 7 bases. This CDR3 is CASSPPGGGGNIQYF. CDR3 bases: TGTGCCAGCTCACCACCCGGAGGCGGGGGAAACATTCAGTACTTC.